This T cell receptor (beta chain) was sequenced for a study of radiation and T cells in renal cell carcinoma. The time point is: blood 4 weeks post-SBRT, at nephrectomy. Treatment noted: 15 Gy SBRT to primary tumor, nephrectomy 4 weeks later. V was cut by 1 base and J by 2 bases, with 36 bases left in between. The length of the CDR3 is 24 residues. Germline lookup yields CDR1 MNHNS and CDR2 SASEGT. The method was immunoSEQ multiplex PCR; TCRdb's version includes in-frame clones alone and lacks a portion of them. The table has some 100,000 clones, approximately 82% seen once. Material: blood, obtained from a patient whose treatment included radiotherapy and nephrectomy. This TCR was recovered from a man aged 55 to 70 with renal cell carcinoma. This chain joins TRBV6-1 and TRBJ2-1, with D possibly matching TRBD2 (5 bases). The CDR3 DNA reads TGTGCCAGCAGTGAAGGGACGCGAGAGGGCAGCTTTCTTGTTGGGCTTTCGGCCTACAATGAGCAGTTCTTC. Translated, it gives CASSEGTREGSFLVGLSAYNEQFF.